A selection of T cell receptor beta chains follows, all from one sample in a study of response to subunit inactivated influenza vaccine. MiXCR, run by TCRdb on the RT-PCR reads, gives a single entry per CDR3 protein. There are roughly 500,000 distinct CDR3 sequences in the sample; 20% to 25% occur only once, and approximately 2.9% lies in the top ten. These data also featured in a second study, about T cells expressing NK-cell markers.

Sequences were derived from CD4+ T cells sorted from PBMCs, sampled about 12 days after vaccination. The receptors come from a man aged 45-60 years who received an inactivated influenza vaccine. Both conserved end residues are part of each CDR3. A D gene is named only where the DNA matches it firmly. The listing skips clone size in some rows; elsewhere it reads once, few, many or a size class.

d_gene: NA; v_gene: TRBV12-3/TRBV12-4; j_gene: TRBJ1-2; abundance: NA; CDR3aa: CASSPRLIGYTF; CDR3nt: TGTGCCAGCAGTCCCCGCTTGATCGGCTACACCTTC
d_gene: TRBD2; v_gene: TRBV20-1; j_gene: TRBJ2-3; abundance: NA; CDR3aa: CSAREGGRADTQYF; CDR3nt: TGCAGTGCTAGAGAGGGGGGGAGGGCAGATACGCAGTATTTT
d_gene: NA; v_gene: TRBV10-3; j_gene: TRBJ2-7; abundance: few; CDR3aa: CAISESPAPREQYF; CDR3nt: TGTGCCATCAGTGAGTCACCAGCGCCTAGGGAGCAGTACTTC
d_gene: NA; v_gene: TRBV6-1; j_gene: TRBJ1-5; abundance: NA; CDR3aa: CASSGLNSNQPQHF; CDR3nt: TGTGCCAGCAGCGGACTGAATAGCAATCAGCCCCAGCATTTT
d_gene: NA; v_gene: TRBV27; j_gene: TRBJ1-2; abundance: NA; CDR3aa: CASSLEAGPGGYTF; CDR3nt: TGTGCCAGCAGTTTAGAGGCAGGGCCGGGTGGCTACACCTTC
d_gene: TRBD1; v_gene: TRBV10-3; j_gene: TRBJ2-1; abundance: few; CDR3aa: CAISPATGTGNYNEQFF; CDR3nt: TGTGCCATCAGTCCGGCGACCGGGACAGGGAATTACAATGAGCAGTTCTTC
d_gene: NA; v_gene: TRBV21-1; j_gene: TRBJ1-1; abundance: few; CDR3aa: CASSKAEAFF; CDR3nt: TGTGCCAGCAGCAAGGCTGAAGCTTTCTTT
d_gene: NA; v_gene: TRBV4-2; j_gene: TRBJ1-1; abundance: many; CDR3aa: CASSQGERTEAFF; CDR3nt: TGTGCCAGCAGCCAAGGTGAAAGAACTGAAGCTTTCTTT
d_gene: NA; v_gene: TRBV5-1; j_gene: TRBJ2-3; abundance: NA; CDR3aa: CASSGTGGGTDTQYF; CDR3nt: TGCGCCAGCAGCGGCACAGGGGGGGGCACAGATACGCAGTATTTT
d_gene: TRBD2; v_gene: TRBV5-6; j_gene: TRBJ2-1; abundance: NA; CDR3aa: CASSKLTSGVRGYNEQFF; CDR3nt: TGTGCCAGCTCGAAACTGACTAGCGGAGTAAGGGGCTACAATGAGCAGTTCTTC
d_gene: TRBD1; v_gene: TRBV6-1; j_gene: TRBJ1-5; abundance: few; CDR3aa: CASRKGTGNQPQHF; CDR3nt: TGTGCCAGCAGGAAGGGGACAGGTAATCAGCCCCAGCATTTT
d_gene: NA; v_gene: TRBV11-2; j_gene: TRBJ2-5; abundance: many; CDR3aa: CASSLDLKETQYF; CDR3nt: TGTGCCAGCAGCTTAGACTTAAAAGAGACCCAGTACTTC
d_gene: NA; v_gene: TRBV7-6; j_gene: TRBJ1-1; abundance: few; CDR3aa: CAVGKGQDTEAFF; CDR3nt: TGTGCCGTCGGGAAGGGGCAGGACACTGAAGCTTTCTTT
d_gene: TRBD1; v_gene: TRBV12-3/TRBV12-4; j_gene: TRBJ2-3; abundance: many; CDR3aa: CASRKTGGAFDTQYF; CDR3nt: TGTGCCAGCAGGAAAACAGGGGGCGCTTTCGATACGCAGTATTTT
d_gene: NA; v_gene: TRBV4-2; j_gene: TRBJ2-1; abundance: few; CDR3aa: CASSPSTSSYNEQFF; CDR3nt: TGTGCCAGCAGCCCCAGTACGAGCTCCTACAATGAGCAGTTCTTC
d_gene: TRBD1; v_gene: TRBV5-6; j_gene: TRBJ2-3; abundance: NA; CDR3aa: CASSFATRGDTQYF; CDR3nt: TGTGCCAGCAGCTTCGCAACCAGGGGGGATACGCAGTATTTT
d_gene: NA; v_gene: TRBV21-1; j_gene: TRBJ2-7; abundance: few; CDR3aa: CASSADRGENYEQYF; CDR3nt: TGTGCCAGCAGCGCAGACAGGGGCGAAAACTACGAGCAGTACTTC
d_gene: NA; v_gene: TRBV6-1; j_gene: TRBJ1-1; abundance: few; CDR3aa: CASRNRDKAFF; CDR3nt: TGTGCCAGCAGAAACCGGGACAAAGCTTTCTTT
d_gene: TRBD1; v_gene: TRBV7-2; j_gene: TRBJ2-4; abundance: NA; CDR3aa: CASRRDRSEKNIQYF; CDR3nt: TGTGCCAGCAGGAGGGACAGGTCCGAGAAAAACATTCAGTACTTC
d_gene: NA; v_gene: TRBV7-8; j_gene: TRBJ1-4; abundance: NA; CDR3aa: CASTDLGPARGINEKLFF; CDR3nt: TGTGCCAGCACGGATCTCGGACCCGCTCGGGGTATTAATGAAAAACTGTTTTTT
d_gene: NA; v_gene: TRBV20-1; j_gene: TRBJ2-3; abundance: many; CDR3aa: CSGRGGQVTQYF; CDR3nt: TGCAGTGGCAGGGGGGGGCAAGTTACGCAGTATTTT
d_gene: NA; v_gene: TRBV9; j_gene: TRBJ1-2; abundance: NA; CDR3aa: CASSPHTDGPPYGYTF; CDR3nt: TGTGCCAGCAGCCCTCACACGGACGGACCACCCTATGGCTACACCTTC
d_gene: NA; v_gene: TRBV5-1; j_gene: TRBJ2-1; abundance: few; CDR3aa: CASSLGGHSYNEQFF; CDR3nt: TGCGCCAGCAGCTTGGGGGGTCACTCCTACAATGAGCAGTTCTTC
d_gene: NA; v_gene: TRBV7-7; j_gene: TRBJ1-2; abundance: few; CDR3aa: CASSLVLGKPVAYGYTF; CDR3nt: TGTGCTAGCAGCTTAGTCCTCGGGAAACCGGTTGCATATGGCTACACCTTC
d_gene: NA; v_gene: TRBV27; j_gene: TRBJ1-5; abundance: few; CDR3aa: CASRIGYYSNQPQHF; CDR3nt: TGTGCCAGCAGAATAGGATATTATAGCAATCAGCCCCAGCATTTT
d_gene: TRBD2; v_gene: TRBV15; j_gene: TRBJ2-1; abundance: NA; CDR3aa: CATSILAGVNEQFF; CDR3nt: TGTGCCACCAGCATCCTAGCGGGCGTCAATGAGCAGTTCTTC
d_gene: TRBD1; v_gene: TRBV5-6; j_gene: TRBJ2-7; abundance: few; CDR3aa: CASSILLSGQGYF; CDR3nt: TGTGCCAGCAGCATACTCCTTTCGGGACAGGGGTACTTC
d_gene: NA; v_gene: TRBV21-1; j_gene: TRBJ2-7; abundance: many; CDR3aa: CASSDSGDPYEQYF; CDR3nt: TGTGCCAGCAGCGATAGCGGGGACCCCTACGAGCAGTACTTC
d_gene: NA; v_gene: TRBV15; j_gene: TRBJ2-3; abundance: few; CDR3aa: CATSRAADTQYF; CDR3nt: TGTGCCACCAGCAGAGCGGCAGATACGCAGTATTTT
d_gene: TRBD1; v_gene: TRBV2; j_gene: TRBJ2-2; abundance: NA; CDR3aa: CASSWIPGQGNGELFF; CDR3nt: TGTGCCAGCAGTTGGATTCCGGGACAGGGTAACGGGGAGCTGTTTTTT
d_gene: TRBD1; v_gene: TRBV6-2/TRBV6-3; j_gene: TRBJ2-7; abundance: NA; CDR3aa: CASSYGVHRGSSYEQYF; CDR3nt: TGTGCCAGCAGTTACGGCGTTCACAGGGGGAGCTCCTACGAGCAGTACTTC
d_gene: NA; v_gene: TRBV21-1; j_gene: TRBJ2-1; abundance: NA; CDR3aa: CASNYAGTGAEKTWEQFF; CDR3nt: TGTGCCAGCAACTACGCCGGGACAGGGGCCGAAAAGACCTGGGAGCAGTTCTTC
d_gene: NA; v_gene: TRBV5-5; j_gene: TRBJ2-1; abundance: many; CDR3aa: CASSLVGLSYNEQFF; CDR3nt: TGTGCCAGCAGCTTGGTTGGCCTTTCCTACAATGAGCAGTTCTTC
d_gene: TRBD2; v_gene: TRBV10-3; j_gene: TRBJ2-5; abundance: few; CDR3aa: CAISDVSRGGEETQYF; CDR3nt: TGTGCCATCAGTGATGTATCTCGGGGAGGGGAGGAGACCCAGTACTTC
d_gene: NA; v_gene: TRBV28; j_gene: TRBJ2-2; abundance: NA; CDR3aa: CASCSGLNTGELFF; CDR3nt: TGTGCCAGCTGTTCCGGACTAAACACCGGGGAGCTGTTTTTT
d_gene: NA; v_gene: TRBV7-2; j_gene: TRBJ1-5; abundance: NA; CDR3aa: CASSLKALSNQPQHF; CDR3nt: TGTGCCAGCAGCTTGAAGGCTCTTAGCAATCAGCCCCAGCATTTT
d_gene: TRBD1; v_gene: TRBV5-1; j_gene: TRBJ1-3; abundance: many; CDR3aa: CASSLTGTGVGNTIYF; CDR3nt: TGCGCCAGCAGCTTAACCGGGACAGGGGTCGGAAACACCATATATTTT
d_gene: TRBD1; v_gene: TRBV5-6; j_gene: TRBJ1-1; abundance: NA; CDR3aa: CASSLPDRPYNTEAFF; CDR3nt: TGTGCCAGCAGCCTCCCGGACAGGCCGTATAACACTGAAGCTTTCTTT
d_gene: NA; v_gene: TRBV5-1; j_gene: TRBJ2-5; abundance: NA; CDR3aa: CASSKLTYWAETQYF; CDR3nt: TGCGCCAGCAGCAAGTTGACATACTGGGCGGAGACCCAGTACTTC
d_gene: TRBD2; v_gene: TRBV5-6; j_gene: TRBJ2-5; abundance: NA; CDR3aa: CASSPQREGYGETQYF; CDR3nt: TGTGCCAGCAGCCCACAGCGGGAGGGTTATGGGGAGACCCAGTACTTC
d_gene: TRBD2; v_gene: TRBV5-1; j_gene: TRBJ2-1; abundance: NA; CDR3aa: CASSLDGGTYNEQFF; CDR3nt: TGTGCCAGCAGCTTGGACGGGGGGACCTACAATGAGCAGTTCTTC
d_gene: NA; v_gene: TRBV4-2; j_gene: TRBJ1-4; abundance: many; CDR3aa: CASSQSTNEKLFF; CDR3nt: TGTGCCAGCAGCCAATCAACTAATGAAAAACTGTTTTTT
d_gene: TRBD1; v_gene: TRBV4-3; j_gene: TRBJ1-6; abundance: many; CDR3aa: CASSQEHIFRDSGDSYNSPLHF; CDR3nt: TGCGCCAGCAGCCAAGAACATATCTTCCGGGACAGTGGGGATTCCTATAATTCACCCCTCCACTTT
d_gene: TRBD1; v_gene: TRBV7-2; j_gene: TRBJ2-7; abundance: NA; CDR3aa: CASSPDRVPEQYF; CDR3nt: TGTGCCAGCAGCCCCGACAGGGTCCCCGAGCAGTACTTC
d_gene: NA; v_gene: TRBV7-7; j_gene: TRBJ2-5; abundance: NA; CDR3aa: CASSSNRGETQYF; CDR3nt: TGTGCTAGCAGCTCCAATCGGGGAGAGACCCAGTACTTC
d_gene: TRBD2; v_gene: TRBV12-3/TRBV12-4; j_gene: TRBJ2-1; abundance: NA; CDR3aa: CASSLGGTSFEQFF; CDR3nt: TGTGCCAGCAGTTTAGGGGGGACTAGCTTTGAGCAGTTCTTC
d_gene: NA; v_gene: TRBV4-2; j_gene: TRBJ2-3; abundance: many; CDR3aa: CASSQERRRGLLRSTQYF; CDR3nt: TGTGCCAGCAGCCAAGAACGTCGTCGGGGGCTCCTCCGGAGTACGCAGTATTTT
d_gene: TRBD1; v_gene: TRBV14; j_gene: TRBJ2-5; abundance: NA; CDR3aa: CASSQDPGGQTQYF; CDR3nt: TGTGCCAGCAGCCAAGACCCAGGGGGACAGACCCAGTACTTC
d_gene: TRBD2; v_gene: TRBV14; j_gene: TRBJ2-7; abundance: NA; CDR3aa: CASSPLGLAGGLNGYEQYF; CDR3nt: TGTGCCAGCAGCCCCTTGGGACTAGCGGGGGGCCTCAACGGCTACGAGCAGTACTTC
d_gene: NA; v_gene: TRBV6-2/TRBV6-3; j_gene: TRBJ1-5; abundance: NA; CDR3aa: CASSYSDPNQPQHF; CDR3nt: TGTGCCAGCAGTTACTCAGATCCCAATCAGCCCCAGCATTTT
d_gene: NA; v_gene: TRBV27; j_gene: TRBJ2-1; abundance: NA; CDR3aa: CASSSRSGLSSYNEQFF; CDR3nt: TGTGCCAGCAGTTCGCGAAGCGGGCTGAGCTCCTACAATGAGCAGTTCTTC
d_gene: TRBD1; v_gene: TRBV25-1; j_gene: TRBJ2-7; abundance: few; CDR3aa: CASSPLGDRGRYEQYF; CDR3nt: TGTGCCAGCAGTCCCCTGGGTGACAGGGGGCGATACGAGCAGTACTTC
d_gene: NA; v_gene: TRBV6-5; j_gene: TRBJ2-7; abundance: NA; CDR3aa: CASSLTWEAEQYF; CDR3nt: TGTGCCAGCAGTTTGACATGGGAGGCCGAGCAGTACTTC
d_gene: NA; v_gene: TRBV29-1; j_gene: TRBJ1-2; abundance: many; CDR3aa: CSDGGGYGYTF; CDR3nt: TGCAGCGATGGCGGGGGCTATGGCTACACCTTC
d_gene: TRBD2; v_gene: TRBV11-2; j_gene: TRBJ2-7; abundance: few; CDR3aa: CASSLGSSGRAREQYF; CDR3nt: TGTGCCAGCAGCTTAGGATCTAGCGGGAGGGCCAGAGAGCAGTACTTC
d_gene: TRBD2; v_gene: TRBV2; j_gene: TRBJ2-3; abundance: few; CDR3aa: CASSVASGGADTQYF; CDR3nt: TGTGCCAGCAGTGTTGCTAGCGGTGGGGCAGATACGCAGTATTTT
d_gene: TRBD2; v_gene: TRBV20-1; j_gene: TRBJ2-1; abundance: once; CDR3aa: CSAGKLAGGPPYNEQFF; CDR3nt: TGCAGTGCGGGGAAACTAGCGGGAGGGCCGCCCTACAATGAGCAGTTCTTC
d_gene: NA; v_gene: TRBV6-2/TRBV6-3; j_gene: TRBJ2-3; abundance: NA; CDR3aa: CASGRGRTDTQYF; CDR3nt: TGTGCCAGCGGTAGAGGACGCACAGATACGCAGTATTTT